This TCR beta chain was sequenced in a study of blood T cell repertoires in COVID-19. Germline trimming cut 3 bases from V and 6 bases from J; bases unmatched to any gene: 7. Germline V CDR1 and CDR2: LNHNV, YYDKDF (reference sequence). The CDR3 is made up of 14 amino acids. Per the original data handling: Cell counts per sample came from amplifying reference gene primers. Libraries were prepared by immunoSEQ multiplex PCR; TCRdb keeps only in-frame clonotypes and omits some of them. V and J calls and clone size come straight from that table; D and trimming were deduced from the DNA. In the table there are roughly 130,000 clones, 65% to 85% of which are singletons.

The chain is built from TRBV15 and TRBJ1-2, with 7 nucleotides matching TRBD1. The specimen was peripheral blood. The clonotype was recovered from a man aged 30 to 45 with COVID-19, enrolled during active disease. The CDR3 spells CATSRRGRSHGYTF. The CDR3 DNA reads TGTGCCACCAGCAGGAGGGGGCGGTCCCATGGCTACACCTTC.